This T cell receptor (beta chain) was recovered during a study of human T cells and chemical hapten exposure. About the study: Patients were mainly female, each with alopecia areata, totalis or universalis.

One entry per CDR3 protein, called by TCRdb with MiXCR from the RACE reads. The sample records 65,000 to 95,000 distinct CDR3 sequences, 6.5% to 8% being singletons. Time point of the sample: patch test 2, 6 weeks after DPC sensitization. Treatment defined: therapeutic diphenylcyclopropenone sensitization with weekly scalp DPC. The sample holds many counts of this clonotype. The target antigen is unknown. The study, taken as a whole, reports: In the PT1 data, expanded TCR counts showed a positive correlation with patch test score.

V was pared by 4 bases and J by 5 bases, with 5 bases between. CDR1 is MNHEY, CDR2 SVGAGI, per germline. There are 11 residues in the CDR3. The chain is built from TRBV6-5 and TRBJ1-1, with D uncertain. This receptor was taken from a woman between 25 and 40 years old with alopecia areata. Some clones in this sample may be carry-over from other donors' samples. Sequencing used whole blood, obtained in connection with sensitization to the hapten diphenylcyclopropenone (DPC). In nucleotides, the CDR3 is TGTGCCAGCAGTTCAGAGACTGAAGCTTTCTTT. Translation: CASSSETEAFF.